This T cell receptor beta chain was sequenced in a study of CD8 T cells in Susac syndrome. A word on this clonotype: Its target is unknown.

It was with random hexamers that roughly 0.45 to 1 ug RNA was reverse transcribed. TCRdb ran MiXCR on the immunoSEQ multiplex PCR reads and lists one entry per CDR3 protein. The profile shows approximately 74,000 distinct CDR3 sequences, about 93% of them singletons. General study points: Clonal expansion was present among Susac CD8+ cells. This expansion reached its peak in TEMRA cells and in active patients.

The CDR3 loop spans 13 amino acids. Germline loops: CDR1 MNHEY, CDR2 SVGAGI. V lost 4 bases to trimming and J lost 4 bases, with 9 bases between them. The gene calls are TRBV6-5 and TRBJ2-3; D tentatively reads TRBD1 or TRBD2 (6 bases each). This TCR was sampled from a human donor with Susac syndrome. The sequenced sample was CD8+ T cells from PBMCs. CDR3 nucleotide sequence: TGTGCCAGCAGTTCTGGGGGGCCAGATACGCAGTATTTT. Translated, it gives CASSSGGPDTQYF.